What follows are 19 T cell receptor beta chains derived from one specimen sequenced in a study of T-cell memory formation after mild COVID-19. Using its own MiXCR run on the 5' RACE reads, TCRdb lists one record per CDR3 protein. This sample has 170,000 or so distinct CDR3 sequences, with 20% to 25% found just once. The source material was PBMCs or a T cell subset sorted from them (not recorded which). The receptors shown here come from an adult woman who had mild COVID-19 (a few samples of this study predate the infection). Cell type and time point are not known.

The genes are TRBV6-5 and TRBJ1-2, with D unclear. This CDR3 comprises 12 residues. Germline V gives CDR1 MNHEY, CDR2 SVGAGI. V was shortened by 8 bases and J by 2 bases, with 9 bases between the two germline ends. The CDR3 region has the DNA TGTGCCAGCTTTCAAGGGAACTATGGCTACACCTTC. This sequence encodes CASFQGNYGYTF.

V usage is TRBV7-9 and J usage is TRBJ1-5; D perhaps matches TRBD1 (5 bases). Germline assignment: CDR1 SEHNR and CDR2 FQNEAQ (reference sequence). CDR3 length: 13 residues. V lost 2 bases and J 9 bases, leaving 11 bases between the germline ends. The CDR3 protein is CASSLQGDPPQHF. The CDR3 nucleotides are TGTGCCAGCAGCTTACAAGGGGATCCGCCCCAGCATTTT.

The rearrangement links TRBV15 to TRBJ2-7; D is uncertain. Germline CDR1 LNHNV, CDR2 YYDKDF (reference sequence). Trimming left V 3 bases short and J 2 bases short, with 8 bases between. The CDR3 is 13 amino acids. The CDR3 DNA reads as TGTGCCACCAGCAGTTACTACGCCTACGAGCAGTACTTC. It translates to CATSSYYAYEQYF.

This clonotype was detected a few times. CDR3 nucleotide sequence: TGTGCCAGCAGCTTAAACGGTCACGAGCAGTACTTC. Translation gives CASSLNGHEQYF. V and J are TRBV7-3 and TRBJ2-7; D is unresolved. The germline gives CDR1 SGHTA, CDR2 FQGTGA. V lost 1 base to trimming and J lost 5 bases, with 6 bases between them. The CDR3 is 12 residues long.

The chain combines TRBV24-1 with TRBJ2-1; 10 nucleotides match TRBD1. The J segment lost 1 base and the V segment lost 3 bases, leaving 5 bases of the junction unmatched. The CDR3 spans 17 residues. From germline, CDR1 is KGHDR and CDR2 SFDVKD. Here the CDR3 DNA reads TGTGCCACCAGTGATCCCGGGACAGGGGAGTCCTACAATGAGCAGTTCTTC. Protein: CATSDPGTGESYNEQFF.

V is TRBV4-3 and J is TRBJ2-7; D not resolved. The CDR3 contains 16 residues. CDR1 is LGHNA and CDR2 is YSLEER in the germline V gene. The V and J ends lost 0 bases and 0 bases respectively, with 12 bases between them. CDR3 sequence: CASSQESSASSYEQYF. In nucleotides, the CDR3 is TGCGCCAGCAGCCAAGAATCGAGCGCGAGCTCCTACGAGCAGTACTTC.

This clonotype was found a few times. Here the CDR3 reads CASSWDRTYEQYF. The CDR3 nucleotides read TGTGCCAGCAGCTGGGACAGAACCTACGAGCAGTACTTC. The chain joins TRBV7-2 to TRBJ2-7; 7 positions agree with TRBD1. Germline loops: CDR1 SGHTA, CDR2 FQGNSA. V dropped 4 bases and J dropped 2; count of bases not matched to a gene: 2. The CDR3 loop spans 13 amino acids.

This clonotype was observed a handful of times. This sequence joins TRBV7-7 and TRBJ2-2; D perhaps matches TRBD1 (5 bases). V lost 2 bases and J lost 3, with 10 bases in between. The CDR3 is 15 amino acids. Per germline, CDR1 SSHAT and CDR2 FNYEAQ (reference sequence). Written as DNA, the CDR3 is TGTGCCAGCAGCTTACAAGGGGCCCACACCGGGGAGCTGTTTTTT. This translates into CASSLQGAHTGELFF.

The sample holds a few counts of this clonotype. The chain recombines TRBV2 with TRBJ1-1, with TRBD1 identical over 7 bases. This CDR3 has 12 amino acids. Trimming cost V 4 bases and J 8 bases; bases outside gene matches: 4. The germline CDR1 and CDR2 sequences are SNHLY and FYNNEI. This CDR3 is CASSATGKEAFF. In DNA form, the CDR3 reads TGTGCCAGCAGTGCGACAGGGAAGGAAGCTTTCTTT.

V is TRBV27 and J is TRBJ2-3, with TRBD2 as a possible D gene (5 bases). The CDR3 length is 16 residues. V was cut by 1 base and J by 1 base, with 12 bases left in between. The V gene's germline CDR1 is MNHEY and CDR2 SMNVEV (reference sequence). The CDR3: CASSLFEGPGTDTQYF. As DNA, the CDR3 is TGTGCCAGCAGTTTATTTGAGGGTCCTGGCACAGATACGCAGTATTTT.

The chain employs TRBV27 and TRBJ2-5; D tentatively reads TRBD1 or TRBD2 (6 bases each). V was trimmed by 5 bases and J by 5 bases, leaving 15 bases between them. The length of the CDR3 is 14 residues. From germline, CDR1 is MNHEY and CDR2 SMNVEV (reference sequence). CDR3 region: CASSPIWGAETQYF. CDR3 coding DNA: TGTGCCAGCAGTCCCATCTGGGGGGCGGAGACCCAGTACTTC.

This clonotype was counted a few times. The chain employs TRBV20-1 and TRBJ2-7; 8 bases are shared with TRBD2. J gave up 2 bases and V 1 base, and 7 bases lay outside the gene matches. The CDR3 covers 15 residues. CDR1 is DFQATT, CDR2 SNEGSKA, per germline (reference sequence). CDR3 DNA: TGCAGTGCTAGAGTCTCCCGGGGGGGCCCCTACGAGCAGTACTTC. Residues: CSARVSRGGPYEQYF.

At least ten counts were recorded for this clonotype. This chain joins TRBV13 and TRBJ2-3; 10 bases line up with TRBD2. The CDR3 is made up of 15 amino acids. J lost 7 bases, V lost 5 bases, and 9 bases had no gene match. CDR1 and CDR2 (germline): PRHDT, FYEKMQ (reference sequence). CDR3 coding DNA: TGTGCCAGCAGCCCCGAGCGGGGGGGCCGCAATACGCAGTATTTT. Translation gives CASSPERGGRNTQYF.

This chain links TRBV3-1 with TRBJ2-3; no definite D call. The CDR3 totals 13 residues. V lost 1 base and J 8 bases, leaving 10 bases between the germline ends. Germline CDR1 is LGHDT and CDR2 is YNNKEL (reference sequence). In nucleotides, the CDR3 is TGTGCCAGCAGCCAAGGTACTGAGATTACGCAGTATTTT. It specifies CASSQGTEITQYF.

The chain uses TRBV6-5 and TRBJ2-1; 9 bases match TRBD2. The CDR3 extends over 12 amino acids. Unmatched junction bases numbered 9, after V lost 11 bases and J lost 10 bases. Germline V gene lookup returns CDR1 MNHEY and CDR2 SVGAGI. The CDR3 region is CASTSGGGEQFF. As DNA, the CDR3 is TGTGCCTCGACTAGCGGAGGGGGCGAGCAGTTCTTC.

This chain uses TRBV25-1 with TRBJ1-2; D is perhaps TRBD1 (5 bases). Germline values: CDR1 MGHDK, CDR2 SYGVNS. V lost 3 bases and J lost 2, with 10 bases in between. The CDR3 has 14 residues. As DNA, the CDR3 is TGTGCCAGCAGTGATCCAGGGTTAAACTATGGCTACACCTTC. Translating it yields CASSDPGLNYGYTF.

This clonotype has a handful of counts. This chain joins TRBV24-1 and TRBJ2-1; 11 bases are a match to TRBD2. CDR1 is KGHDR, CDR2 SFDVKD, per germline. This CDR3 contains 15 residues. V shed 3 bases and J 9 bases; nucleotides not matched to a gene: 6. In nucleotides, the CDR3 is TGTGCCACCAGTGATAGGCTAGCGGGAGGTGGTGAGCAGTTCTTC. Residues: CATSDRLAGGGEQFF.

The rearrangement joins TRBV7-6 to TRBJ2-7; D remains ambiguous. The germline V gene has CDR1 SGHVS and CDR2 FNYEAQ. The CDR3 has 14 residues. The V end lost 1 base, the J end lost 7 bases, and 14 bases lay between the germline ends. The CDR3 DNA follows: TGTGCCAGCAGCTTAGATGGACCGATAGAAGAGCAGTACTTC. Amino acids: CASSLDGPIEEQYF.

The V gene is TRBV27, the J gene TRBJ1-1; D is ambiguous. Germline values: CDR1 MNHEY, CDR2 SMNVEV (reference sequence). Trimming took off 2 bases at V and 4 bases at J, with 8 bases between the two ends. The CDR3 covers 13 residues. The CDR3 here is CASSLSVGTEAFF. CDR3 bases: TGTGCCAGCAGTTTAAGTGTGGGCACTGAAGCTTTCTTT.